Ten or more counts support the clone carrying this TCR beta chain. This sample stems from a study of blood T cell repertoires in COVID-19. Study details: From T cells, B-cell-depleted T cells, or PBMCs came the material, which was cDNA or gDNA.

In the authors' methods: Cell counts per sample came from amplifying reference gene primers. TCRdb keeps only in-frame clones here, not all; method: immunoSEQ multiplex PCR. That table gives V, J and clone size, and the DNA gave D and trimming. The sample includes approximately 280,000 clones, approximately 84% of them seen just once. The ends were cut back, 5 bases at V and 0 bases at J, with 10 bases in the middle. The CDR3 runs 14 residues. The germline V gene encodes CDR1 MNHEY and CDR2 SVGAGI. The V gene is TRBV6-5, the J gene TRBJ1-2; D is ambiguous. This clonotype was obtained from a human donor with COVID-19, enrolled during active disease. The donor label of this sample is uncertain. The sample was peripheral blood. In DNA form, the CDR3 reads TGTGCCAGCAGTCCGACACTGACTAACTATGGCTACACCTTC. Translation: CASSPTLTNYGYTF.